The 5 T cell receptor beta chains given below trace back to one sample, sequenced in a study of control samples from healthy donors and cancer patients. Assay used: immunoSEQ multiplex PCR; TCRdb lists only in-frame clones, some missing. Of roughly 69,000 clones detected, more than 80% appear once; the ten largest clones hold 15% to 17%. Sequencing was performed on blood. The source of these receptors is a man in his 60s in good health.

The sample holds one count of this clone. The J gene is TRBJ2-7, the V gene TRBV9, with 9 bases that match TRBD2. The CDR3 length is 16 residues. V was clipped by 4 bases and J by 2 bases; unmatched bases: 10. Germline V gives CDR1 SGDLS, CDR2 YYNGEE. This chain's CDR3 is CASSSGGLAHTYEQYF. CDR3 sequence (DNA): TGTGCCAGCAGCTCCGGAGGACTAGCGCATACCTACGAGCAGTACTTC.

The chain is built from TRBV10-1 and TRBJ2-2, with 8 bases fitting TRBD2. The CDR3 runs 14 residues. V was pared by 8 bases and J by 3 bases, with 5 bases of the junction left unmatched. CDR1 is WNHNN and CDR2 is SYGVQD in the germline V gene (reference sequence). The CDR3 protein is CASLAGSDTGELFF. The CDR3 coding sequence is TGCGCCAGCTTAGCGGGATCAGACACCGGGGAGCTGTTTTTT.

The CDR3, as DNA: TGTGCCAGCAGTTTAACGGGGGCAGGGCTTAACTATGGCTACACCTTC. Its translation: CASSLTGAGLNYGYTF. The rearrangement joins TRBV27 to TRBJ1-2; D perhaps matches TRBD1 (6 bases). The CDR3 is 16 amino acids. The germline gives CDR1 MNHEY, CDR2 SMNVEV (reference sequence). V dropped 2 bases and J dropped 1 base, with 14 bases sitting between them.

CDR3: CAWSGGDRAETQYF. DNA of the CDR3: TGTGCCTGGAGCGGAGGAGACAGGGCAGAGACCCAGTACTTC. The chain is built from TRBV30 and TRBJ2-5, with TRBD1 matching 7 bases. This CDR3 is built from 14 residues. Germline V lookup: CDR1 GTSNPN, CDR2 SVGIG (reference sequence). V trimming: 3 bases; J trimming: 4 bases; junction bases outside the gene matches: 8.

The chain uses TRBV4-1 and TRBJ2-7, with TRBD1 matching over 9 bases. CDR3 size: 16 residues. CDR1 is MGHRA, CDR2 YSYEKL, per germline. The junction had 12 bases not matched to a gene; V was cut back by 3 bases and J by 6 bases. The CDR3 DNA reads TGCGCCAGCAGCCAGGGGGGCGGGACAGGGATCACCGAGCAGTACTTC. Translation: CASSQGGGTGITEQYF.